This T cell receptor beta chain was sequenced for a study of T cells after somatic rescue of genetic block. Germline V CDR1 and CDR2: KGHSH, LQKENI. There are 16 residues in the CDR3. V was pared by 6 bases and J by 5 bases, with 21 bases between. TCRdb's copy holds only in-frame clones and misses some; the assay was immunoSEQ multiplex PCR. There are 110,000 or so clones in the sample; around 90% occur only once, and approximately 1.4% lies in the top ten. V is TRBV18 and J is TRBJ2-3; D not certain. The receptor's source is a woman aged 18-29 years. Sequencing used peripheral blood mononuclear cells (PBMCs). CDR3 protein: CASSTTHGRLGDTQYF. DNA for the CDR3: TGTGCCAGCTCCACGACTCATGGGCGGCTCGGAGATACGCAGTATTTT. The full variable domain, in which reference TRBV18 and TRBJ2-3 provide the parts outside the CDR3, is NAGVMQNPRHLVRRRGQEARLRCSPMKGHSHVYWYRQLPEEGLKFMVYLQKENIIDESGMPKERFSAEFPKEGPSILRIQQVVRGDSAAYFCASSTTHGRLGDTQYFGPGTRLTVL.